The sequence of this T cell receptor beta chain was determined in a study of T cell changes during pregnancy in multiple sclerosis. Measured with immunoSEQ multiplex PCR; TCRdb has only the in-frame clones, and not every one. Here the sample spans about 40,000 clones, roughly 90% being singletons. The trim removed 2 bases at V and 0 bases at J, leaving 9 bases unmatched. The CDR3 is made up of 18 amino acids. Germline-derived CDR1 and CDR2 are LGHNA and YNFKEQ. The TCR sequence derives from a female donor with multiple sclerosis, enrolled in a pregnancy study. The chain has TRBV4-2 and TRBJ2-7, with 11 bases that match TRBD2. The sequencing here drew on CD4+ T cells from peripheral blood mononuclear cells, taken in the third trimester of pregnancy. CDR3 sequence: CASSQLALAGDFSYEQYF. CDR3 nucleotides: TGTGCCAGCAGCCAATTGGCACTAGCGGGAGACTTCTCCTACGAGCAGTACTTC.